This TCR beta chain was sequenced during a study of T cell changes during pregnancy in multiple sclerosis. Repertoires were generated with immunoSEQ multiplex PCR, while TCRdb's copy carries only in-frame clones and drops some. The sample carries roughly 60,000 clones, around 96% recorded once. Per the germline V gene, CDR1 is ENHRY and CDR2 is SYGVKD. With V trimmed by 7 bases and J by 0 bases, 9 bases remained unmatched. This CDR3 is built from 16 residues. Here the sequenced sample was CD8+ T cells from peripheral blood mononuclear cells, taken after pregnancy. This clonotype was obtained from a female donor with multiple sclerosis, enrolled in a pregnancy study. V gene TRBV10-3 combines with J gene TRBJ1-3, with TRBD1 matching over 7 bases. The CDR3 spells CAITPGQASSGNTIYF. The CDR3 DNA reads TGTGCCATCACCCCCGGACAGGCGAGCTCTGGAAACACCATATATTTT.